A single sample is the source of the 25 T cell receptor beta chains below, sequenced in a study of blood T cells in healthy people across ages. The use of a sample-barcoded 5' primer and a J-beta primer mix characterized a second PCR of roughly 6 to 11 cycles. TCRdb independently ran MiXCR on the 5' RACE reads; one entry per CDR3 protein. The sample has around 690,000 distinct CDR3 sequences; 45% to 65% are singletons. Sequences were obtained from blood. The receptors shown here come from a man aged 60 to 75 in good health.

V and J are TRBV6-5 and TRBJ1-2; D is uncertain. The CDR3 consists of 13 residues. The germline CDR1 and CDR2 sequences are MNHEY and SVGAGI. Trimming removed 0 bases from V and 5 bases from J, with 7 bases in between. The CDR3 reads CASSYSLGYGYTF. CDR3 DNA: TGTGCCAGCAGTTACTCGCTGGGGTATGGCTACACCTTC.

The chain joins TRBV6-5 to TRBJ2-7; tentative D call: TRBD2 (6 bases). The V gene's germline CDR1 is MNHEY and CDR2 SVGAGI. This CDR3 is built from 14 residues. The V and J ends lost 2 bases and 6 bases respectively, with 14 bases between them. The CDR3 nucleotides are TGTGCCAGCAGTTACCGCGGGGAAGCGTTCGAGCAGTACTTC. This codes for CASSYRGEAFEQYF.

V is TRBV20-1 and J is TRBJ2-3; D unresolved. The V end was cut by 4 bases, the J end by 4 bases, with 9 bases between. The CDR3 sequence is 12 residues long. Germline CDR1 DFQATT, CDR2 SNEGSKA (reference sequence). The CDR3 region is CSAMSDSDTQYF. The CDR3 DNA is TGCAGTGCTATGAGCGACTCAGATACGCAGTATTTT.

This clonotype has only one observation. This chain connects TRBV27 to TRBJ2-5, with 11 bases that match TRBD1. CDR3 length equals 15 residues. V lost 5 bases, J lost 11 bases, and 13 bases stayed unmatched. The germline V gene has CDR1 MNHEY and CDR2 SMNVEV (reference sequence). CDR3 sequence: CASSQGQGEINEQYF. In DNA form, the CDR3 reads TGTGCCAGCAGTCAGGGACAGGGGGAGATAAATGAGCAGTACTTC.

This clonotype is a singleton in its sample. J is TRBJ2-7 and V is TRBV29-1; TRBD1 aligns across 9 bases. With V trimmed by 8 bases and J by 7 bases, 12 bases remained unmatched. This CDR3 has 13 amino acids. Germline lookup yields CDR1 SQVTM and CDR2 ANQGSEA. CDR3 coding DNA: TGCAGCCTATGGACAGGGGCCTACAATGAGCAGTACTTC. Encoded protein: CSLWTGAYNEQYF.

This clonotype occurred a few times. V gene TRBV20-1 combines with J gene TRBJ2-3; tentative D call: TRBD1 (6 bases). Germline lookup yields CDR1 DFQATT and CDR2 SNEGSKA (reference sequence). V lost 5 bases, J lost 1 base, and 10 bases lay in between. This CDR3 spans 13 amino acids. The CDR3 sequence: CSAPGVGTDTQYF. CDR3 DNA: TGCAGTGCTCCAGGGGTTGGCACAGATACGCAGTATTTT.

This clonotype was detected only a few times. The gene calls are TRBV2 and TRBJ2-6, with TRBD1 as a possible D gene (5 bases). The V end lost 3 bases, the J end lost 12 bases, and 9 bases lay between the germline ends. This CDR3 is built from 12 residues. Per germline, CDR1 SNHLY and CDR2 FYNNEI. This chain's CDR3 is CASSDQGSVLTF. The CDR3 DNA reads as TGTGCCAGCAGTGACCAGGGCAGCGTCCTGACTTTC.

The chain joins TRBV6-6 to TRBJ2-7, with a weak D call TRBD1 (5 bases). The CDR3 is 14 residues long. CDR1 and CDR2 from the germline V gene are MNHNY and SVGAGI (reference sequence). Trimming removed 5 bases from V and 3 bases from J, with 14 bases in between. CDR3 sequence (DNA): TGTGCCAGCAGTGACCAGGGTAGGCTCTACGAGCAGTACTTC. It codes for CASSDQGRLYEQYF.

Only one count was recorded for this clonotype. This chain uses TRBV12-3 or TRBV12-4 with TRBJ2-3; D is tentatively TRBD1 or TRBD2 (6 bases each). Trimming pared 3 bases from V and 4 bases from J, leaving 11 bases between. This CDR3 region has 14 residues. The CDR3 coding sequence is TGTGCCAGCAGTTTTAGGGGGGTACCAGATACGCAGTATTTT. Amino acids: CASSFRGVPDTQYF.

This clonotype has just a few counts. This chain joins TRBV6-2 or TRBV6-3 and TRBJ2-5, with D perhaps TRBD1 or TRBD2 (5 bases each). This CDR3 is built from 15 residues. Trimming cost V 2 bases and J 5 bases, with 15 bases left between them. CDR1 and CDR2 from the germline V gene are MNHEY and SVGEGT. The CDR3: CASSYLLRGWETQYF. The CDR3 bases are TGTGCCAGCAGTTACCTCCTGAGGGGCTGGGAGACCCAGTACTTC.

CDR3 loop: CSAVPGAYNSPLHF. For the CDR3, the DNA is TGCAGTGCTGTACCAGGGGCCTATAATTCACCCCTCCACTTT. The rearrangement links TRBV20-1 to TRBJ1-6, with a weak D call TRBD1 (6 bases). CDR3 length: 14 residues. Between the trimmed V and J ends, which lost 5 bases and 2 bases, there was a span of 10 bases. Germline V gene lookup returns CDR1 DFQATT and CDR2 SNEGSKA (reference sequence).

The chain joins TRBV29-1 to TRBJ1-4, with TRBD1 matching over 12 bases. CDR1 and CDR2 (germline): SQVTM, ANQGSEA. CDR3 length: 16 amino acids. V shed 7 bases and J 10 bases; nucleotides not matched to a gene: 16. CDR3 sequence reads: CSASRGQGALVGKLFF. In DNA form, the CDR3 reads TGCAGCGCCAGCCGGGGACAGGGGGCTCTAGTTGGAAAACTGTTTTTT.

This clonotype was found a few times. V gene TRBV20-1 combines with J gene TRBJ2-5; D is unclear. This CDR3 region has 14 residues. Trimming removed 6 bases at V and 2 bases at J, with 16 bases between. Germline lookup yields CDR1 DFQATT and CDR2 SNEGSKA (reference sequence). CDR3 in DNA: TGCAGTGCCCAAGCGACCCCGCTGCAAGAGACCCAGTACTTC. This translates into CSAQATPLQETQYF.

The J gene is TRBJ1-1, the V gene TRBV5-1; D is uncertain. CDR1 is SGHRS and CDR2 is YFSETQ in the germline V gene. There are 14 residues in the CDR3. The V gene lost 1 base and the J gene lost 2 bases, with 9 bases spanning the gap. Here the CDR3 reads CASSLNTINTEAFF. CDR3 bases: TGCGCCAGCAGCTTGAACACCATTAACACTGAAGCTTTCTTT.

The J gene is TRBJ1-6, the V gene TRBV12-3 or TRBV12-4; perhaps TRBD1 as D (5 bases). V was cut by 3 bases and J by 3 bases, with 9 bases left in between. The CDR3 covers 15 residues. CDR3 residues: CASSLGGYYNSPLHF. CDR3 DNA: TGTGCCAGCAGTTTGGGGGGTTACTATAATTCACCCCTCCACTTT.

The DNA of the CDR3 is TGTGCCAGCAGTGTAACAGGGGTGAACGAGCAGTACTTC. Its protein product is CASSVTGVNEQYF. The chain couples TRBV28 to TRBJ2-4, with 7 bases aligning to TRBD1. The J call could be wrong; TRBJ2-7 is a better fit for the DNA end. CDR1 and CDR2 (germline): MDHEN, SYDVKM. The CDR3 is 13 amino acids.

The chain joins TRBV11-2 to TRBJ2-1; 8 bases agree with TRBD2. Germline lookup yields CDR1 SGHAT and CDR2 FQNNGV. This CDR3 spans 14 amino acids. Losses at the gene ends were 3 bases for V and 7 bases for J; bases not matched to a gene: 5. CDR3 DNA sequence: TGTGCCAGCAGCTTCGGGGGGGCCTTGAATGAGCAGTTCTTC. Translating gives CASSFGGALNEQFF. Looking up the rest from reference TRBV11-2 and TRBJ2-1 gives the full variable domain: EAGVAQSPRYKIIEKRQSVAFWCNPISGHATLYWYQQILGQGPKLLIQFQNNGVVDDSQLPKDRFSAERLKGVDSTLKIQPAKLEDSAVYLCASSFGGALNEQFFGPGTRLTVL.

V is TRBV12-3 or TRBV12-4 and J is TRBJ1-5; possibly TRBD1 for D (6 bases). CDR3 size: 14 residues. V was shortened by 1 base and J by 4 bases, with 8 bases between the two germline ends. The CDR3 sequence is CASSLVGGNQPQHF. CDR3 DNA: TGTGCCAGCAGTTTAGTAGGGGGGAATCAGCCCCAGCATTTT.

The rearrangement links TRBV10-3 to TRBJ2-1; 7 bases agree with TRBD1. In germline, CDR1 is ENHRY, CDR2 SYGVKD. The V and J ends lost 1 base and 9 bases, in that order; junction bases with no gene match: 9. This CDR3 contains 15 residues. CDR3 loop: CAISEFIRAGGEQFF. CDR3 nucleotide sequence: TGTGCCATCAGTGAGTTCATTAGGGCAGGGGGTGAGCAGTTCTTC.

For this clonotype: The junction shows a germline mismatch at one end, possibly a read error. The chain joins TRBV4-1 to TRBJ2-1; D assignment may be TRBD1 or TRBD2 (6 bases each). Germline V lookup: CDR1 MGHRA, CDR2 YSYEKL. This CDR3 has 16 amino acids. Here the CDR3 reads CAGSQLGGRELGEQFF. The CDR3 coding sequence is TGCGCCGGCAGCCAATTGGGGGGCCGGGAATTGGGTGAGCAGTTCTTC.

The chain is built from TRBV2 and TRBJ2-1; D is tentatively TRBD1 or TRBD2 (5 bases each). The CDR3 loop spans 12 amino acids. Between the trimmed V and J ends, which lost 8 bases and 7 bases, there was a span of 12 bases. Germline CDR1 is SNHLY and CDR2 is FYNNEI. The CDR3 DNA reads TGTGCCAGCCGGGACCGCGGAAATGAGCAGTTCTTC. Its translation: CASRDRGNEQFF. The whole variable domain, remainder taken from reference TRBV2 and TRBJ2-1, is EPEVTQTPSHQVTQMGQEVILRCVPISNHLYFYWYRQILGQKVEFLVSFYNNEISEKSEIFDDQFSVERPDGSNFTLKIRSTKLEDSAMYFCASRDRGNEQFFGPGTRLTVL.

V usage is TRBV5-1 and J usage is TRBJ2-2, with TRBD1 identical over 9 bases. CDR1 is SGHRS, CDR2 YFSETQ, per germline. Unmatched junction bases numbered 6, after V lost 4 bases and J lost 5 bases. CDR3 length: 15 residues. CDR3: CASSAGTGKTGELFF. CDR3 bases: TGCGCCAGCAGCGCGGGGACAGGGAAAACCGGGGAGCTGTTTTTT.

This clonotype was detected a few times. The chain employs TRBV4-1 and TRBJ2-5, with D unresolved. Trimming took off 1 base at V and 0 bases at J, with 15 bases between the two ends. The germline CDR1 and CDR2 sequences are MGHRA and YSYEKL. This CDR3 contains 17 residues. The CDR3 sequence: CASSQGAAALYQETQYF. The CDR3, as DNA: TGCGCCAGCAGCCAAGGGGCGGCAGCCCTGTACCAAGAGACCCAGTACTTC.

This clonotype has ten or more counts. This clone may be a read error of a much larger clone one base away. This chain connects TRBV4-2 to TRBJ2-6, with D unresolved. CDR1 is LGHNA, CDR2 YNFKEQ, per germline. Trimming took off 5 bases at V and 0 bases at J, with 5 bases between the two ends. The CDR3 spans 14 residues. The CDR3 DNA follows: TGTGCCAGCAGCGAAGCCTCTGGGGCCAACGTCCTGACTTTC. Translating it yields CASSEASGANVLTF.

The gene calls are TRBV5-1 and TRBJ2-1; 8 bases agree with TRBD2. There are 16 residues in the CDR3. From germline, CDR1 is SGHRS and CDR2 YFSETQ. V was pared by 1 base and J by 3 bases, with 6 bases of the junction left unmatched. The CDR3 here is CASSLSPSGGYNEQFF. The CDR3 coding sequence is TGCGCCAGCAGCTTGTCTCCCAGCGGGGGCTACAATGAGCAGTTCTTC.